One and the same sample provided the 22 T cell receptor beta chains below, sequenced in a study of blood T cell repertoires in COVID-19. Produced via immunoSEQ multiplex PCR; TCRdb's table is partial and in-frame only. The data contain 200,000 to 250,000 clones, approximately 85% of them seen just once; the ten biggest clones take up approximately 8%. Sequenced material: peripheral blood. The receptors derive from a woman aged 45-60 years with active or convalescent COVID-19.

This chain joins TRBV19 and TRBJ2-3; D uncertain. The CDR3 is made up of 14 amino acids. V dropped 4 bases and J dropped 3 bases, with 11 bases sitting between them. The germline CDR1 and CDR2 sequences are LNHDA and SQIVND (reference sequence). The CDR3, as DNA: TGTGCCAGTAGTACCGGCCTCGGGACAGATACGCAGTATTTT. Its translation is CASSTGLGTDTQYF.

This clone was seen a handful of times. This chain uses TRBV5-4 with TRBJ1-3, with 8 bases identical to TRBD1. Germline CDR1 reads SGHNT; CDR2 reads YYREEE (reference sequence). V lost 4 bases to trimming and J lost 0 bases; unmatched junction nucleotides: 9. The CDR3 is 17 amino acids. CDR3 protein: CASSPPTGASSGNTIYF. CDR3 coding DNA: TGTGCCAGCAGCCCCCCGACAGGGGCGAGCTCTGGAAACACCATATATTTT.

V is TRBV21-1 and J is TRBJ2-3; TRBD1, the table's D call, lacks a check against the DNA. TRBV21-1 is an annotated pseudogene. The CDR3 is made up of 16 amino acids. CDR3 nucleotides: TGTGCCAGCAGCCCCAAGGCGACAGGGGATCCAGATACGCAGTATTTT. This codes for CASSPKATGDPDTQYF.

The J gene is TRBJ1-3, the V gene TRBV11-1; D remains unclear. The CDR3 has 15 residues. The germline V gene encodes CDR1 SGHAT and CDR2 FQDESV (reference sequence). V lost 5 bases and J 0 bases, leaving 11 bases between the germline ends. CDR3: CASSLTGNSGNTIYF. As DNA, the CDR3 is TGTGCCAGCAGCCTCACGGGGAACTCTGGAAACACCATATATTTT.

Only a few counts were recorded for this clone. This chain connects TRBV21-1 to TRBJ1-6. TRBV21-1 is recorded as a pseudogene. This CDR3 is 15 amino acids long. CDR3 DNA: TGTGCCAGCAGCAAAGAGGGAGAAAAGGGTTCACCCCTCCACTTT. This codes for CASSKEGEKGSPLHF.

The chain carries TRBV29-1 and TRBJ1-2; D not resolved. From germline, CDR1 is SQVTM and CDR2 ANQGSEA. Trimming pared 5 bases from V and 0 bases from J, leaving 10 bases between. The CDR3 runs 13 residues. DNA for the CDR3: TGCAGCGTTCCGAGGCCCTCTAACTATGGCTACACCTTC. Protein product: CSVPRPSNYGYTF. Using reference TRBV29-1 and TRBJ1-2 for the parts outside the CDR3, the full variable domain is SAVISQKPSRDICQRGTSLTIQCQVDSQVTMMFWYRQQPGQSLTLIATANQGSEATYESGFVIDKFPISRPNLTFSTLTVSNMSPEDSSIYLCSVPRPSNYGYTFGSGTRLTVV.

The chain joins TRBV18 to TRBJ1-3; no clear D gene. The germline CDR1 and CDR2 sequences are KGHSH and LQKENI. With 3 bases removed from V and 0 bases from J, the gap between germline ends came to 9 bases. This CDR3 region has 15 residues. In nucleotides, the CDR3 is TGTGCCAGCTCACCGGCGGATATCTCTGGAAACACCATATATTTT. Its protein product is CASSPADISGNTIYF.

This clone has a handful of counts. The genes are TRBV3-1 (or the pseudogene TRBV3-2) and TRBJ2-1; 10 bases match TRBD2. CDR1 LGHDT and CDR2 YNNKEL come from the germline V gene (reference sequence). Trimming took 2 bases from V and 12 from J; bases not matched to a gene: 4. The CDR3 is made up of 13 amino acids. The CDR3 DNA reads as TGTGCCAGCAGCCAATTGACTAGCGGGCCGCAGTTCTTC. Protein sequence: CASSQLTSGPQFF.

The V and J genes are TRBV7-9 and TRBJ2-1; D might be TRBD2 (6 bases). The CDR3 consists of 11 residues. Deletions cut 5 bases from V and 16 bases from J, with 15 bases between. Germline V lookup: CDR1 SEHNR, CDR2 FQNEAQ (reference sequence). The CDR3 coding sequence is TGTGCCAGCAGCCCCGGTACTAGCTTTTTCTTC. Translation gives CASSPGTSFFF.

V gene TRBV5-1 combines with J gene TRBJ2-2, with 8 bases that match TRBD2. Germline loops: CDR1 SGHRS, CDR2 YFSETQ. Losses at the gene ends were 2 bases for V and 1 base for J; bases not matched to a gene: 7. The CDR3 has 17 amino acids. This CDR3 is CASSFWAGLGNTGELFF. CDR3 DNA: TGCGCCAGCAGCTTCTGGGCGGGACTAGGGAACACCGGGGAGCTGTTTTTT.

The chain has TRBV2 and TRBJ1-1; D may be TRBD1 (6 bases). The CDR3 sequence is 14 residues long. Germline values: CDR1 SNHLY, CDR2 FYNNEI. V gave up 6 bases and J gave up 3 bases, with 14 bases separating them. This chain's CDR3 is CASSLTGLDTEAFF. The CDR3 DNA reads as TGTGCCAGCAGCCTAACAGGGTTGGACACTGAAGCTTTCTTT.

The chain has TRBV19 and TRBJ1-5; possible D gene TRBD1, 5 bases. The germline V gene encodes CDR1 LNHDA and CDR2 SQIVND (reference sequence). Trimming shortened V by 1 base and J by 1 base, and 14 bases separated the two germline ends. The CDR3 length is 17 residues. CDR3 DNA sequence: TGTGCCAGTAGTATAGGGGGGGGAGCAGGCAGCAATCAGCCCCAGCATTTT. This encodes CASSIGGGAGSNQPQHF.

This chain's CDR3 is CASSLNVGGPRSPLHF. DNA of the CDR3: TGTGCCAGCAGCTTAAACGTTGGCGGGCCGAGGTCACCCCTCCACTTT. The chain couples TRBV11-2 to TRBJ1-6; D call uncertain. The germline V and J ends were trimmed by 2 bases and 10 bases, with 18 bases remaining between them. The germline CDR1 and CDR2 sequences are SGHAT and FQNNGV. The CDR3 is made up of 16 amino acids.

This chain connects TRBV7-8 to TRBJ1-1, with 7 bases lining up with TRBD1. Germline values: CDR1 SGHVS, CDR2 FQNEAQ. The CDR3 has 15 residues. V was pared by 5 bases and J by 0 bases, with 6 bases of the junction left unmatched. DNA for the CDR3: TGTGCCAGCAGCCCCAGGGGACAGATGAACACTGAAGCTTTCTTT. Amino acid sequence: CASSPRGQMNTEAFF.

The gene calls are TRBV7-5 and TRBJ2-3; TRBD2 is taken as the D call from the table, unchecked against the DNA. TRBV7-5 counts as a pseudogene. There are 14 residues in the CDR3. The CDR3 DNA follows: TGTGTCAGAAGCGTATCTAGCGGTACAGATACGCAGTATTTT. Translation gives CVRSVSSGTDTQYF.

The chain recombines TRBV4-1 with TRBJ2-1; a possible D gene is TRBD2 (5 bases). In germline, CDR1 is MGHRA, CDR2 YSYEKL. CDR3 length: 17 residues. Trimming left V 1 base short and J 0 bases short, with 13 bases between. CDR3 loop: CASSQGGGSSSYNEQFF. CDR3 bases: TGCGCCAGCAGCCAAGGCGGCGGGTCGAGCTCCTACAATGAGCAGTTCTTC.

V is TRBV11-2 and J is TRBJ2-1; 7 nucleotides line up with TRBD2. Germline values: CDR1 SGHAT, CDR2 FQNNGV. V trimming: 6 bases; J trimming: 10 bases; junction bases outside the gene matches: 12. The CDR3 is 14 residues long. The CDR3 DNA sequence: TGTGCCAGCAGAGAGCCCAGCGGGATCGGGGAGCAGTTCTTC. This encodes CASREPSGIGEQFF.

The chain uses TRBV2 and TRBJ2-7; D not resolved. Germline CDR1 reads SNHLY; CDR2 reads FYNNEI. The CDR3 has 12 amino acids. V shed 8 bases and J shed 1 base, with 9 bases lying between them. For the CDR3, the DNA is TGTGCCAGCTCTGATCGGTCCTACGAGCAGTACTTC. Amino acids: CASSDRSYEQYF.

At least ten counts were recorded for this clone. This chain connects TRBV5-6 to TRBJ2-4; D remains unclear. The V end was cut by 1 base, the J end by 0 bases, with 5 bases between. CDR1 and CDR2 (germline): SGHDT, YYEEEE. This CDR3 is built from 14 residues. The CDR3 here is CASSLLVAKNIQYF. CDR3 nucleotide sequence: TGTGCCAGCAGCTTGCTCGTAGCCAAAAACATTCAGTACTTC.

This chain connects TRBV7-6 to TRBJ1-2, with unresolved D. CDR1 is SGHVS and CDR2 is FNYEAQ in the germline V gene. V was trimmed by 9 bases and J by 8 bases, leaving 10 bases between them. This CDR3 is 10 amino acids long. CDR3 nucleotide sequence: TGTGCCAGTGCTCTAAACGGCTACACCTTC. It encodes CASALNGYTF.

The genes are TRBV10-3 and TRBJ1-5; D uncertain. This CDR3 region has 13 residues. Germline assignment: CDR1 ENHRY and CDR2 SYGVKD. V lost 10 bases and J 6 bases, leaving 16 bases between the germline ends. CDR3 in DNA: TGTGCCACCCTCAAGGAGACGGGTCAGCCCCAGCATTTT. Translated, it gives CATLKETGQPQHF.

This clone was seen repeatedly, ten times or more. The chain couples TRBV27 to TRBJ1-2; D unresolved. The V gene's germline CDR1 is MNHEY and CDR2 SMNVEV (reference sequence). The CDR3 is made up of 13 amino acids. Trimming pared 7 bases from V and 4 bases from J, leaving 13 bases between. As DNA, the CDR3 is TGTGCCAGCATGGGAGGCGCATCCTATGGCTACACCTTC. Translating it yields CASMGGASYGYTF.